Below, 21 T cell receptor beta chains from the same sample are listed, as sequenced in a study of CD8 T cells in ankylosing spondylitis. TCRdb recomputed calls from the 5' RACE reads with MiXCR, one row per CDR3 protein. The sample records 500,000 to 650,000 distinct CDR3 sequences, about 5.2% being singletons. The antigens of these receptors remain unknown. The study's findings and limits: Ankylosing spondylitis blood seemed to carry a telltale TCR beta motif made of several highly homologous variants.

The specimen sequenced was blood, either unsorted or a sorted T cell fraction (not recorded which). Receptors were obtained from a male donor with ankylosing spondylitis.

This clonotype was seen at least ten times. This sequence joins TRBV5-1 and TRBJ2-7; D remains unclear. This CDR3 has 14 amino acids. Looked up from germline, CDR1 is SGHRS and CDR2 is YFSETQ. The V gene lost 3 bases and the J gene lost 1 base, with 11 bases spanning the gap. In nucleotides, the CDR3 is TGCGCCAGCAGCTCCGCCTATTGGTCCTACGAGCAGTACTTC. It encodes CASSSAYWSYEQYF.

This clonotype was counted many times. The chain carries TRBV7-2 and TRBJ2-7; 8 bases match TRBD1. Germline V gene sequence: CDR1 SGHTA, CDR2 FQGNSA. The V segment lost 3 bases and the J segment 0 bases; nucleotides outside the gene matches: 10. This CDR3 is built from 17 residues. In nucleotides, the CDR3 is TGTGCCAGCAGCTTGACAGGGGCCCGAACTAGCTCCTACGAGCAGTACTTC. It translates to CASSLTGARTSSYEQYF.

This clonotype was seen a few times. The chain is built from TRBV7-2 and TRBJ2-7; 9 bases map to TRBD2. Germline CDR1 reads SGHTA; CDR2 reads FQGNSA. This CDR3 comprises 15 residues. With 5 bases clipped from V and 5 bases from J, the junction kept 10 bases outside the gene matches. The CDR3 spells CASSLWVAGENEQYF. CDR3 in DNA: TGTGCCAGCAGCCTTTGGGTAGCGGGAGAGAACGAGCAGTACTTC. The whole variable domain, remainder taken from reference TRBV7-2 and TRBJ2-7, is GAGVSQSPSNKVTEKGKDVELRCDPISGHTALYWYRQSLGQGLEFLIYFQGNSAPDKSGLPSDRFSAERTGGSVSTLTIQRTQQEDSAVYLCASSLWVAGENEQYFGPGTRLTVT.

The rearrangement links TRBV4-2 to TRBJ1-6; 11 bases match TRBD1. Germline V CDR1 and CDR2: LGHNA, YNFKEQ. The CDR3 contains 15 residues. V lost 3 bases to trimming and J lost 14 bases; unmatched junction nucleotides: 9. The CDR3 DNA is TGTGCCAGCAGCCAGTTGGGACAGGGGGGCAGGGCCCTCCACTTT. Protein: CASSQLGQGGRALHF.

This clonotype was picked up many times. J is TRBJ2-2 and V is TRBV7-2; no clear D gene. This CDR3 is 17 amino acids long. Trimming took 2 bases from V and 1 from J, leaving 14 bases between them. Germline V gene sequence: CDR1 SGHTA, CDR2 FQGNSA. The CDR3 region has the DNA TGTGCCAGCAGCTTACCCCCCGGACGGAAGAACACCGGGGAGCTGTTTTTT. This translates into CASSLPPGRKNTGELFF.

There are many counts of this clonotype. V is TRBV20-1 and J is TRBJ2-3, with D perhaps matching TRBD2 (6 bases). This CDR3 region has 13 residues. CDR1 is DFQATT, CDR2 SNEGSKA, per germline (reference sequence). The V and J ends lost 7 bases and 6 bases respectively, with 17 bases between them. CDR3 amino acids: CSVGTALGDTQYF. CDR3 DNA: TGCAGTGTTGGGACTGCCCTTGGGGATACGCAGTATTTT.

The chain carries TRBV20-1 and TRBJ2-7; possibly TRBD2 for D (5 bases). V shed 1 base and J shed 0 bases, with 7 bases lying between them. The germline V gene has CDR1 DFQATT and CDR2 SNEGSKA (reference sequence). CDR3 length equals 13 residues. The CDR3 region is CSARVGSSYEQYF. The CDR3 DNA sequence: TGCAGTGCTAGAGTTGGGAGCTCCTACGAGCAGTACTTC.

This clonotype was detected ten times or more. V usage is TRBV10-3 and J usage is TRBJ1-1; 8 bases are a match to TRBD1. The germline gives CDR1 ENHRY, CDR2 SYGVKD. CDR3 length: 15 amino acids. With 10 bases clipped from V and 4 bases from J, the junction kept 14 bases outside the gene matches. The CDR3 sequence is CATHSGGPTVTEAFF. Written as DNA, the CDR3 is TGTGCCACCCATTCAGGGGGCCCTACGGTCACTGAAGCTTTCTTT.

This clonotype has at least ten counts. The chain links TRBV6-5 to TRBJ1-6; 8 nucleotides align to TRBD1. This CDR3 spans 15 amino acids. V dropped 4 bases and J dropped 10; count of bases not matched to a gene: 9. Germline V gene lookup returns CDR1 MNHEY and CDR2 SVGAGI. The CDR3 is CASSSPGQGRSPLHF. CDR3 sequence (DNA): TGTGCCAGCAGTTCGCCAGGACAGGGTCGATCACCCCTCCACTTT.

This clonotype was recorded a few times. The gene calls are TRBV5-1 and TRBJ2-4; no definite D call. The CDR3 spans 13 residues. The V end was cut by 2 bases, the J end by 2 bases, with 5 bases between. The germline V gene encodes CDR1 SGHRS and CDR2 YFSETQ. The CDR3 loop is CASSLEPKNIQYF. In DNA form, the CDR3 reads TGCGCCAGCAGCTTAGAACCCAAAAACATTCAGTACTTC. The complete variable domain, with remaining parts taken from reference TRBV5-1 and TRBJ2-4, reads KAGVTQTPRYLIKTRGQQVTLSCSPISGHRSVSWYQQTPGQGLQFLFEYFSETQRNKGNFPGRFSGRQFSNSRSEMNVSTLELGDSALYLCASSLEPKNIQYFGAGTRLSVL.

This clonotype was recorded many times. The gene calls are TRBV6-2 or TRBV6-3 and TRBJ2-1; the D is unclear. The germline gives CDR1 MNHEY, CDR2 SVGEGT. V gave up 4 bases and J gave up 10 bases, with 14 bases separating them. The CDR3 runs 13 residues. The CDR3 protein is CASSLMLRFEQFF. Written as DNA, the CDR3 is TGTGCCAGCAGTTTGATGTTGCGATTCGAGCAGTTCTTC.

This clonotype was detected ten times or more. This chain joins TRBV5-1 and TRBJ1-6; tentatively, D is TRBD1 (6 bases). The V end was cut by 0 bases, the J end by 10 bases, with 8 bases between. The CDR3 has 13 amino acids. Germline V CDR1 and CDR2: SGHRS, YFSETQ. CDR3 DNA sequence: TGCGCCAGCAGCTTGGGGACAGTCTCACCCCTCCACTTT. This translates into CASSLGTVSPLHF.

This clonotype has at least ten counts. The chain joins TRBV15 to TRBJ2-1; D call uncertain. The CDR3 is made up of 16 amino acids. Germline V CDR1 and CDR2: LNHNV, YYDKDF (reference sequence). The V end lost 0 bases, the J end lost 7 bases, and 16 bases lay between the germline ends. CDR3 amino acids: CATSRDSWGMRNEQFF. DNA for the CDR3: TGTGCCACCAGCAGAGATAGTTGGGGAATGCGGAATGAGCAGTTCTTC. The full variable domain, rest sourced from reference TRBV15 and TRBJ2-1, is DAMVIQNPRYQVTQFGKPVTLSCSQTLNHNVMYWYQQKSSQAPKLLFHYYDKDFNNEADTPDNFQSRRPNTSFCFLDIRSPGLGDTAMYLCATSRDSWGMRNEQFFGPGTRLTVL.

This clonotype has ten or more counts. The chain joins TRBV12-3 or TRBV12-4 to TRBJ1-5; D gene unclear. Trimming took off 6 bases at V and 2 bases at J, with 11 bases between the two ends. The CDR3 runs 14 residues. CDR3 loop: CASSNEWRNQPQHF. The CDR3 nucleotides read TGTGCCAGCAGCAACGAGTGGCGCAATCAGCCCCAGCATTTT.

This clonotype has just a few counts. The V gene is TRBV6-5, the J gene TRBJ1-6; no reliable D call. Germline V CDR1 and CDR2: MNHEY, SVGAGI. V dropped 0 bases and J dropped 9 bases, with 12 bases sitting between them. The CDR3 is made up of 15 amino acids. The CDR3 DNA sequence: TGTGCCAGCAGTTACTCGCCACAGTTTCCTTCACCCCTCCACTTT. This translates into CASSYSPQFPSPLHF.

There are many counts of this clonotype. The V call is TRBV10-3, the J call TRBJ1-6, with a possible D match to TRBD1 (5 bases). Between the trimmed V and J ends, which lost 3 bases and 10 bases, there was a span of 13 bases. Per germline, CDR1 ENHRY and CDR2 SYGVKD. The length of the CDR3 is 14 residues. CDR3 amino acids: CAISEVGQGSPLHF. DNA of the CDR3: TGTGCCATCAGTGAAGTGGGGCAAGGATCACCCCTCCACTTT.

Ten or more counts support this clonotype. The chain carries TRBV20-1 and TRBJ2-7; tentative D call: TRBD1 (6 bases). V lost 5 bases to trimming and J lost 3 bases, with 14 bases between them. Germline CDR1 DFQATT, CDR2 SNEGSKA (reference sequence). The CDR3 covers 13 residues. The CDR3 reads CSAYRALSYEQYF. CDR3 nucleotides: TGCAGTGCTTACAGGGCCTTGAGCTACGAGCAGTACTTC.

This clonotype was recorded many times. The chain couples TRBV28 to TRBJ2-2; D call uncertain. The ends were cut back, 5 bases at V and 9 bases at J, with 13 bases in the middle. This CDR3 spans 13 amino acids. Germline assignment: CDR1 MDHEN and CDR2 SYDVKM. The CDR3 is CASSPLSKWELFF. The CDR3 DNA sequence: TGTGCCAGCAGTCCGTTATCGAAATGGGAGCTGTTTTTT.

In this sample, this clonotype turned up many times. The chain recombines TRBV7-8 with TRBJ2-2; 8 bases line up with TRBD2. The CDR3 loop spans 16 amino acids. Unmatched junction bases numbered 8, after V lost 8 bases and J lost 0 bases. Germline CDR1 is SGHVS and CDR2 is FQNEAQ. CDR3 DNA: TGTGCCAGCCCCCTGGCGGGAGGAACGAACACCGGGGAGCTGTTTTTT. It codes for CASPLAGGTNTGELFF. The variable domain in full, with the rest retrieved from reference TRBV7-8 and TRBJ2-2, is GAGVSQSPRYKVAKRGQDVALRCDPISGHVSLFWYQQALGQGPEFLTYFQNEAQLDKSGLPSDRFFAERPEGSVSTLKIQRTQQEDSAVYLCASPLAGGTNTGELFFGEGSRLTVL.

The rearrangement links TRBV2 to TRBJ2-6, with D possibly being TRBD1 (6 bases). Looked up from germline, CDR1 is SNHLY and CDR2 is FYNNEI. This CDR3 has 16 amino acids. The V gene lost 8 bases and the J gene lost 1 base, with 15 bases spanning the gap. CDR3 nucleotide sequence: TGTGCCAGCGGGAACAGGGCCCCATCTGGGGCCAACGTCCTGACTTTC. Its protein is CASGNRAPSGANVLTF.

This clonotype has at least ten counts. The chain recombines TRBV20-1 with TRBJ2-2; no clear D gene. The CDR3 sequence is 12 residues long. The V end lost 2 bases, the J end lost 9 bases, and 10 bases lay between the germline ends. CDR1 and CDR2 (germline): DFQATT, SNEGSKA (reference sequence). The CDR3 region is CSARRPPRELFF. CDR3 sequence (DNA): TGCAGTGCTAGAAGACCCCCCAGGGAGCTGTTTTTT.